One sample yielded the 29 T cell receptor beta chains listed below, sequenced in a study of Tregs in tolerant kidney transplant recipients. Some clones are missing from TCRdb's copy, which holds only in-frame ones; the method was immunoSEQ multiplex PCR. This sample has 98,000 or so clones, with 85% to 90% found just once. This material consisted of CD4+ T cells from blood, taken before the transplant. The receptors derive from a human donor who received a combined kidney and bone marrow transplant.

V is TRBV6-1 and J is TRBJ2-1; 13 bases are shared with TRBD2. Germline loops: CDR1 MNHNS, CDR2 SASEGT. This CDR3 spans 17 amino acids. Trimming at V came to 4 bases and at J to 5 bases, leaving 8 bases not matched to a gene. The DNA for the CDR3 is TGTGCCAGCAGTGCCCGACTAGCGGGGGGAAGGGACAATGAGCAGTTCTTC. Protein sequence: CASSARLAGGRDNEQFF.

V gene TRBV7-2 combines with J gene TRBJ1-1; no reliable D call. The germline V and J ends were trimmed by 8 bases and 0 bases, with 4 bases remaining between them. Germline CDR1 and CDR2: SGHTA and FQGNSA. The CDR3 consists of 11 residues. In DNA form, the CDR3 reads TGTGCCAGCTCATTGAACACTGAAGCTTTCTTT. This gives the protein CASSLNTEAFF.

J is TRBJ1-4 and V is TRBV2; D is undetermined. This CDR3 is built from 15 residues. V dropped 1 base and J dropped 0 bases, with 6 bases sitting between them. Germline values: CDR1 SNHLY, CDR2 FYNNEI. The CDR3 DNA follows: TGTGCCAGCAGTGAAGGGAGTGCAACTAATGAAAAACTGTTTTTT. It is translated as CASSEGSATNEKLFF.

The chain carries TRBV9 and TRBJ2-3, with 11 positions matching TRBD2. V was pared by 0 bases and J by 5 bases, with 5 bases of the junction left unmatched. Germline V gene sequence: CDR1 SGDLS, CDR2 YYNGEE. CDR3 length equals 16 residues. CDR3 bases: TGTGCCAGCAGCGTAGAGCCTAGCGGGGGGTTAGATACGCAGTATTTT. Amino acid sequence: CASSVEPSGGLDTQYF. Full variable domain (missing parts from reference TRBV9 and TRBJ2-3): DSGVTQTPKHLITATGQRVTLRCSPRSGDLSVYWYQQSLDQGLQFLIQYYNGEERAKGNILERFSAQQFPDLHSELNLSSLELGDSALYFCASSVEPSGGLDTQYFGPGTRLTVL.

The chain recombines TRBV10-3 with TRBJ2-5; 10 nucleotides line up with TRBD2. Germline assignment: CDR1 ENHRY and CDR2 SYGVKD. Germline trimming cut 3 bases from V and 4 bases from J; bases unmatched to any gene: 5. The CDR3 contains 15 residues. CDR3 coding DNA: TGTGCCATCAGTGACCTAGCGGGAGAAGGAGAGACCCAGTACTTC. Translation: CAISDLAGEGETQYF.

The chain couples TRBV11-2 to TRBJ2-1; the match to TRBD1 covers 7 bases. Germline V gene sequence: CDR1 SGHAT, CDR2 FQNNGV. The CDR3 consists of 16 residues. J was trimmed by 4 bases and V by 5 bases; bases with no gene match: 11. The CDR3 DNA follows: TGTGCCAGCAGCCTTACCGACAGGGCCGTGTACAATGAGCAGTTCTTC. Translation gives CASSLTDRAVYNEQFF. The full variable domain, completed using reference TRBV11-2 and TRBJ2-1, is EAGVAQSPRYKIIEKRQSVAFWCNPISGHATLYWYQQILGQGPKLLIQFQNNGVVDDSQLPKDRFSAERLKGVDSTLKIQPAKLEDSAVYLCASSLTDRAVYNEQFFGPGTRLTVL.

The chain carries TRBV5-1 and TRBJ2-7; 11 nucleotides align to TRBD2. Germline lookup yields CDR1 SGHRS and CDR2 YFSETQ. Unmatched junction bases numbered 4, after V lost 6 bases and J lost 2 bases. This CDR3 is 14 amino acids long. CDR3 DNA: TGCGCCAGCACTACGGGACTAGCGGCCTACGAGCAGTACTTC. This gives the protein CASTTGLAAYEQYF. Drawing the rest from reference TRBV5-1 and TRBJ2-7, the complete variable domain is KAGVTQTPRYLIKTRGQQVTLSCSPISGHRSVSWYQQTPGQGLQFLFEYFSETQRNKGNFPGRFSGRQFSNSRSEMNVSTLELGDSALYLCASTTGLAAYEQYFGPGTRLTVT.

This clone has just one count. CDR3 nucleotide sequence: TGCGCCAGCAGCTTGGAAGGGGTGCCTCCCCAGCCCCAGCATTTT. It yields the protein CASSLEGVPPQPQHF. This chain joins TRBV5-1 and TRBJ1-5; possibly TRBD1 for D (5 bases). In germline, CDR1 is SGHRS, CDR2 YFSETQ. The CDR3 totals 15 residues. V shed 0 bases and J shed 7 bases, with 14 bases lying between them. Complete variable domain (other parts from reference TRBV5-1 and TRBJ1-5): KAGVTQTPRYLIKTRGQQVTLSCSPISGHRSVSWYQQTPGQGLQFLFEYFSETQRNKGNFPGRFSGRQFSNSRSEMNVSTLELGDSALYLCASSLEGVPPQPQHFGDGTRLSIL.

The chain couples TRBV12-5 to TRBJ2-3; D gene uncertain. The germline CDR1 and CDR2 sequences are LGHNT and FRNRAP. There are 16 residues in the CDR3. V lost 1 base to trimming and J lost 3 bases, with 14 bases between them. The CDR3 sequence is CASGLAFGVRTDTQYF. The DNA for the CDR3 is TGTGCTAGTGGTTTGGCCTTCGGAGTACGGACAGATACGCAGTATTTT.

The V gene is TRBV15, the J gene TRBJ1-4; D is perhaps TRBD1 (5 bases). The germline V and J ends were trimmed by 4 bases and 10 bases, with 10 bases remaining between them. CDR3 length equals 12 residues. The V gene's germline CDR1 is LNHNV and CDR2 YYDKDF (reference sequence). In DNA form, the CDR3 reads TGTGCCACCAGCACCAATCAGGGAAAACTGTTTTTT. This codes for CATSTNQGKLFF.

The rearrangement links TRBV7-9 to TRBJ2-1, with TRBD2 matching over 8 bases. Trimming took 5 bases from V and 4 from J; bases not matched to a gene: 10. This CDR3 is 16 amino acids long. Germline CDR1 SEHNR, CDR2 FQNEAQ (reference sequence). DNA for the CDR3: TGTGCCAGCAGCCGGCCCGGGAGGGCCCTTTACAATGAGCAGTTCTTC. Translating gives CASSRPGRALYNEQFF.

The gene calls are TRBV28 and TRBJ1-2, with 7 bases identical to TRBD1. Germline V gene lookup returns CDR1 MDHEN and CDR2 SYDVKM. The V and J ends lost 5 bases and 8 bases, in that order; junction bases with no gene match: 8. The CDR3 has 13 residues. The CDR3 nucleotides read TGTGCCAGCAGTACCGACAGGGCCAGAGGCTACACCTTC. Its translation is CASSTDRARGYTF.

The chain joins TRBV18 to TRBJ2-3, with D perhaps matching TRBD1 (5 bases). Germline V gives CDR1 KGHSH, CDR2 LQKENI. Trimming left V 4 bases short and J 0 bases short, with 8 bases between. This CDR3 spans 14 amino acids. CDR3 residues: CASSHRGSTDTQYF. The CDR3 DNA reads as TGTGCCAGCTCACATAGGGGTAGCACAGATACGCAGTATTTT.

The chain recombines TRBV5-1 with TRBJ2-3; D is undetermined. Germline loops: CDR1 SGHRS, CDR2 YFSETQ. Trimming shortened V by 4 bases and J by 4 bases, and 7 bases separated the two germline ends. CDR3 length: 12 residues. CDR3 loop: CASSDQADTQYF. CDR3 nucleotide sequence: TGCGCCAGCAGCGACCAGGCAGATACGCAGTATTTT.

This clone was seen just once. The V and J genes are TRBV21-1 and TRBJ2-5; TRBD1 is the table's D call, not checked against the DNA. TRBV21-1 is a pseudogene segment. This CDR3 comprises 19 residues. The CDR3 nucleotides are TGTGCCAGCAGCAAAGGAAGGACAGGGAAGAGAGGTGTCCAAGAGACCCAGTACTTC. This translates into CASSKGRTGKRGVQETQYF.

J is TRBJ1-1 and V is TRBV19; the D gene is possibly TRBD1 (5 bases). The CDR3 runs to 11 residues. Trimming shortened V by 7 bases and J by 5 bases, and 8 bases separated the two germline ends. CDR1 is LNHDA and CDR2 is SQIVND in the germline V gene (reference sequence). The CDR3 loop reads CASKRGTEAFF. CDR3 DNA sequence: TGTGCCAGTAAACGGGGGACTGAAGCTTTCTTT. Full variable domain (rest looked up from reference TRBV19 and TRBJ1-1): DGGITQSPKYLFRKEGQNVTLSCEQNLNHDAMYWYRQDPGQGLRLIYYSQIVNDFQKGDIAEGYSVSREKKESFPLTVTSAQKNPTAFYLCASKRGTEAFFGQGTRLTVV.

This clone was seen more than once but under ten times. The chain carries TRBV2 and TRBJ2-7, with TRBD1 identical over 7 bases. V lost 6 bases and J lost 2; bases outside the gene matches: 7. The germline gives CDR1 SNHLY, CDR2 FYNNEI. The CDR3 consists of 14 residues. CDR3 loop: CASSRNRGPYEQYF. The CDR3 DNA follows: TGTGCCAGCAGCAGGAACAGGGGTCCCTACGAGCAGTACTTC.

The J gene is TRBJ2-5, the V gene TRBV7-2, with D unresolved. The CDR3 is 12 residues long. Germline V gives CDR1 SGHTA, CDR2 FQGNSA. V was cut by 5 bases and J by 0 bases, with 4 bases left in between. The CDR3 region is CASSPYQETQYF. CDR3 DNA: TGTGCCAGCAGCCCGTACCAAGAGACCCAGTACTTC.

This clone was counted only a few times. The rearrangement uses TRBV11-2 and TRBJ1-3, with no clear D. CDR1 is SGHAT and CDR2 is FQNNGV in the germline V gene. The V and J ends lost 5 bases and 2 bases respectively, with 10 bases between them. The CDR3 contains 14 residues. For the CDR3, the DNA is TGTGCCAGCAGCCCGGGTTATCCTGGAAACACCATATATTTT. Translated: CASSPGYPGNTIYF.

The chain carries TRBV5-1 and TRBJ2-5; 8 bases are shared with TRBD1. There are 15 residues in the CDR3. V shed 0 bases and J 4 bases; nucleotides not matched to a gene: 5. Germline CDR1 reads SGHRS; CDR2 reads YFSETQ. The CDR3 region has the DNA TGCGCCAGCAGCTTGGCACAGGGGGGAAGAGAGACCCAGTACTTC. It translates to CASSLAQGGRETQYF. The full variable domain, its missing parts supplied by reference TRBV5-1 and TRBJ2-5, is KAGVTQTPRYLIKTRGQQVTLSCSPISGHRSVSWYQQTPGQGLQFLFEYFSETQRNKGNFPGRFSGRQFSNSRSEMNVSTLELGDSALYLCASSLAQGGRETQYFGPGTRLLVL.

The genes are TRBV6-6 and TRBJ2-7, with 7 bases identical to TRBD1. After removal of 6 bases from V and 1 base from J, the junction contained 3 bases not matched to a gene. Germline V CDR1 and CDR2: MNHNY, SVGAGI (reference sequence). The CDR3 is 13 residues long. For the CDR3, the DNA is TGTGCCAGCAGACAGACAGGGTCCTACGAGCAGTACTTC. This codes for CASRQTGSYEQYF.

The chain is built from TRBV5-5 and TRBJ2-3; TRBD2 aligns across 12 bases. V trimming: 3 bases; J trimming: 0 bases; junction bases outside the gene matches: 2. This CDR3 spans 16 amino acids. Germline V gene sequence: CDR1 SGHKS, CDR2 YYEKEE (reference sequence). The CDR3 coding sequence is TGTGCCAGCAGCTGGACTAGCGGGGCTAGCACAGATACGCAGTATTTT. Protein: CASSWTSGASTDTQYF. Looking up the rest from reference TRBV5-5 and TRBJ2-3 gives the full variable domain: DAGVTQSPTHLIKTRGQQVTLRCSPISGHKSVSWYQQVLGQGPQFIFQYYEKEERGRGNFPDRFSARQFPNYSSELNVNALLLGDSALYLCASSWTSGASTDTQYFGPGTRLTVL.

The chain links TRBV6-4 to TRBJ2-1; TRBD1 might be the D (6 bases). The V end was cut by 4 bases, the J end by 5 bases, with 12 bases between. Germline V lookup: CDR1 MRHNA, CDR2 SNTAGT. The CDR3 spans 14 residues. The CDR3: CASSVLGGDNEQFF. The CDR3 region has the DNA TGTGCCAGCAGTGTTCTAGGGGGAGACAATGAGCAGTTCTTC.

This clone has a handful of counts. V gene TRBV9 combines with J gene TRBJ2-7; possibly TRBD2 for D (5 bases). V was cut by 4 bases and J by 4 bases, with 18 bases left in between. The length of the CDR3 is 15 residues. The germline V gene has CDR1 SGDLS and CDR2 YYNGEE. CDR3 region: CASSPSSTGKYEQYF. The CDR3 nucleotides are TGTGCCAGCAGCCCAAGCTCGACGGGGAAGTACGAGCAGTACTTC.

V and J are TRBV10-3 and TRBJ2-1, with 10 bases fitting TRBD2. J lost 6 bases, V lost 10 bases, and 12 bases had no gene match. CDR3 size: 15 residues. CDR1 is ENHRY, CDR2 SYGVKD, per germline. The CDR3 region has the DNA TGTGCCACCTTGGGGGGACTAGCGTATTTCAATGAGCAGTTCTTC. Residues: CATLGGLAYFNEQFF.

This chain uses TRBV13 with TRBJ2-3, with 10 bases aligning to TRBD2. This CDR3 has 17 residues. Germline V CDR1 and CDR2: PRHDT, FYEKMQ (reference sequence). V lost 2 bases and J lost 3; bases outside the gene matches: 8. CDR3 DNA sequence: TGTGCCAGCAGCTTAATTCCTAGCGGGAGAGGGACAGATACGCAGTATTTT. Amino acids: CASSLIPSGRGTDTQYF.

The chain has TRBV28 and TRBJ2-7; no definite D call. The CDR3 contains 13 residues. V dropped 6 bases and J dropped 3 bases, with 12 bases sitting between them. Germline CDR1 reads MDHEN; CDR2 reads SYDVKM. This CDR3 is CASRVGRNYEQYF. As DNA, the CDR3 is TGTGCCAGCAGGGTGGGCAGGAACTACGAGCAGTACTTC.

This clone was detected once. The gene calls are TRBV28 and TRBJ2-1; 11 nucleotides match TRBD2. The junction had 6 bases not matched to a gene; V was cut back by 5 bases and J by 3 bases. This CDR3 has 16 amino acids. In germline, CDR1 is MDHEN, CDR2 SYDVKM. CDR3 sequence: CASSRLAGGLYNEQFF. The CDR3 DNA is TGTGCCAGCAGTCGGCTAGCGGGGGGACTCTACAATGAGCAGTTCTTC.

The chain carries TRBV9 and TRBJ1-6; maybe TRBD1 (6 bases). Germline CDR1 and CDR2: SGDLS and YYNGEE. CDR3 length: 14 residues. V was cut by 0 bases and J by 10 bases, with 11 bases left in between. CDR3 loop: CASSVATGNSPLHF. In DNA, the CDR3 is TGTGCCAGCAGCGTAGCTACAGGGAACTCACCCCTCCACTTT.